This TCR beta chain comes out of a study of shared clonotypes between healthy human individuals. The study enrolled healthy HIV-negative adults without recent acute infections or vaccinations as donors. Comments on this clone: Its antigen is not known.

Notes on the study in general: Among four donors, 4.5% to 5.5% of naive CD4 clonotypes were found in common.

Original methodology: Filtering differed since immunoSEQ provided only junctions, with no quality scores. Sequenced by immunoSEQ multiplex PCR; TCRdb stores in-frame clones only, minus some. Clone size and V and J calls were adopted from that table, with D and trimming inferred from the DNA. Of 1.4 million or so clones in the sample, approximately 98.5% are singletons; the top ten hold 0.3% to 0.45%. The clonotype was recovered from a man aged 25-40 years in good health. The specimen sequenced was naive CD4+ T cells sorted from blood. Subset reported: CD45RA+ positively selected.

The CDR3 DNA reads TGTGCCATCAGTGTACAGGGGCCAGACACTGAAGCTTTCTTT. Translation: CAISVQGPDTEAFF. This sequence joins TRBV10-3 and TRBJ1-1, with 7 bases matching TRBD1. V trimming: 4 bases; J trimming: 3 bases; junction bases outside the gene matches: 5. The germline CDR1 and CDR2 sequences are ENHRY and SYGVKD. The CDR3 loop spans 14 amino acids.